This T cell receptor (beta chain) was identified during a study of spatial heterogeneity in lung cancer. Study at large: A unique TCR and UMI combination showed up more than ten times in raw reads, on average.

A single record per CDR3 protein comes from TCRdb applying MiXCR to the 5' RACE reads. The table shows over 25,000 distinct CDR3 sequences, with around 8% occurring only once. Time point of the sample: sample taken at primary tumor resection. Tumor, nontumor lung or frozen PBMC supplied whole RNA, sequenced without sorting. A total of around 72 untreated early-stage non-small cell lung cancer patients served as donors. Within the sample, this clonotype is medium-sized (0.01 to 0.1%). Its specificity is not known. General study findings and limits: Blood contained ubiquitous expanded tumor TCRs more at resection than at follow-up.

V dropped 4 bases and J dropped 6 bases, with 8 bases sitting between them. This CDR3 is built from 12 residues. Germline CDR1 and CDR2: LNHNV and YYDKDF (reference sequence). The TCR sequence derives from a female donor with early-stage non-small cell lung cancer. The sequences come from PBMCs, collected at surgery. The chain carries TRBV15 and TRBJ2-3; no clear D. CDR3 sequence: CATSKLGDTQYF. The CDR3 nucleotides read TGTGCCACCAGCAAACTGGGGGATACGCAGTATTTT.